A single T cell receptor beta chain is shown here with its context. The antigen it binds to is not known. Compared with germline, one end of the junction differs, possibly owing to a read error. The CDR3 covers 14 residues, taking in both the cysteine and the phenylalanine. Only the CDR3 part of the read is kept: 42 bases, read in frame from the first base. Per the germline V gene, MDHEN is the CDR1 and SYDVKM is the CDR2. This record comes from a study of T cells in Graves' hyperthyroidism and ophthalmopathy (dated by TCRdb to between 2018 and 2021). About the full investigation: Peripheral blood was sampled at the time of initial diagnosis, prior to any treatment. The roughly 91 discovery patients were randomly divided into training and test sets at a 7:3 ratio. The paper describes TCR Vbeta CDR3 sequencing of 140 or so peripheral blood samples, made up of roughly 45 ophthalmopathy patients, roughly 72 hyperthyroidism patients and about 17 progressor patients. An independent validation cohort of fewer than 20 hyperthyroidism patients and approximately 17 patients who later progressed to ophthalmopathy tested prospective prediction of ophthalmopathy. Following sampling, methimazole starting at 30 mg daily was given to hyperthyroidism patients, and high-dose intravenous methylprednisolone was given to ophthalmopathy patients. The study also compared thyroid tissue and blood T-cell repertoires from a handful of Graves' hyperthyroidism patients. To identify TCR V-J signatures that set the groups apart, the researchers used a discovery cohort of more than 95 patients, made up of around 42 with Graves' ophthalmopathy and about 59 with stable Graves' hyperthyroidism.

Stable Graves' hyperthyroidism was defined as no progression to ophthalmopathy during 18 months of follow-up. Hyperthyroidism patients were aged 18 to 65 years and newly diagnosed, with disease duration of less than 2 months. Patients with uncontrolled infections, other autoimmune diseases, pregnancy or lactation were excluded. Clinical symptoms, serum thyroxine and TRAb, thyroid ultrasound, and orbital computed tomography formed the basis for the diagnoses. Ficoll-Paque density gradient centrifugation was used to isolate PBMCs from under 11 ml of fresh peripheral blood. Total RNA was extracted using Trizol reagent, and RNA quality was assessed on an Agilent 2100 Bioanalyzer. The research as a whole found: Most expanded thyroid clonotypes (frequency above 0.001) were also detected in blood, a finding suggesting that blood repertoires may reflect thyroid immune responses. During validation, the model predicted progression to ophthalmopathy a median of around six months ahead of onset, with around 70% sensitivity and 72% to 80% specificity. Ophthalmopathy was separated from stable hyperthyroidism by a 13 V-J signature model, with about 88% sensitivity and about 81% specificity obtained in cross-validation and 80%/75% obtained in testing. Sample size was not statistically predetermined, and investigators were not blinded to group allocation.

The TCR beta CDR3 regions were amplified from the RNA transcripts. A first-round RT-PCR of the TCR CDR3 used the HTBI primer set with the Qiagen OneStep RT-PCR kit. A second multiplex PCR round built the libraries, followed by size selection and purification. The libraries were sequenced on an Illumina HiSeq2000 using paired-end 100 bp reads. The authors' analysis ran thus. SOAPnuke was used to process the raw data, removing reads that contained adapters or uncalled bases, had a mean Phred below 15, or lacked an exact match to the constant primer or identifier. High-quality paired reads were merged with COPE v1.2.5, and unique nucleotide sequences were defined as clonotypes. Clonotypes were aligned to IMGT TRBV, TRBD and TRBJ reference segments using MiTCR v1.1. The analysis was restricted to V-J combinations with a frequency above 0.0001, which together covered 99% to 99.2% of the repertoires. A TCS score was defined as the ratio of F50 (clonal expansion) to E x V (chaos), with BLOSUM62-based TCRdist applied between CDR3 peptides within each V-J. Welch's t-statistics and random forest reduced 500 to 650 V-J features to some 14, which were used in a naive Bayes classifier (R e1071). TCRdb trimmed public reads at Q25 via fastp, called clones via MiXCR and kept in-frame beta chains. Here each entry gathers all rows of one CDR3 protein and keeps the most common genes and DNA. In this record, the V and J calls reflect TCRdb's handling and not the investigators' own analysis. The sample yields approximately 510,000 distinct CDR3 sequences; 20% were counted once. Jointly, the top ten make up 26% of the sample.

Recombination connected TRBV28 to TRBJ1-2; TRBD1 could be the D gene, as 6 bases match. The sequence came from a man younger than 35 with Graves' hyperthyroidism. The sample consisted of blood. CDR3 protein: CAARSGVALYGYTF. The DNA is as follows: TGTGCCGCCCGGTCAGGGGTAGCCCTCTATGGTTACACCTTC.